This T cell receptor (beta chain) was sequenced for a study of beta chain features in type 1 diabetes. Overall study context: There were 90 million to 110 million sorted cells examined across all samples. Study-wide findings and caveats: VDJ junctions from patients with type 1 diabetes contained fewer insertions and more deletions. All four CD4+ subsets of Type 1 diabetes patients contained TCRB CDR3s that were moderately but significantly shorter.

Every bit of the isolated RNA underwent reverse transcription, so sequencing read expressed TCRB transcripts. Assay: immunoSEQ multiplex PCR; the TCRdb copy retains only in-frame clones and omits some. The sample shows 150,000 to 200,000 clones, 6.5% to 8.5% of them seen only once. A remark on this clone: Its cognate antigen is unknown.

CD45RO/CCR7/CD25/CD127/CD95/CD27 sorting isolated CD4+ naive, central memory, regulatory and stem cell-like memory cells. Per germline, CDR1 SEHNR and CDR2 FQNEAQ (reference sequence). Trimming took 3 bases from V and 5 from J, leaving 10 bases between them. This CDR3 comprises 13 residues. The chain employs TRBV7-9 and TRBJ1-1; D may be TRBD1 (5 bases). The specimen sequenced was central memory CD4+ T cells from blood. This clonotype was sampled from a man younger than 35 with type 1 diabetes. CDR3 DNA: TGTGCCAGCAGCTTCGGGGGTCAAACTGAAGCTTTCTTT. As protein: CASSFGGQTEAFF.